Each of the 2 T cell receptor beta chains below was sequenced from the same sample in a study of monozygotic twins with inflammatory bowel disease. From its re-call of the 5' RACE reads, TCRdb lists each CDR3 protein once, without DNA. Its listing shows some 190,000 distinct CDR3 sequences. The material sequenced was blood. Every receptor here comes from a human donor with ulcerative colitis or Crohn's disease, or a healthy co-twin of an affected twin (not recorded which).

This chain links TRBV6-1 with TRBJ1-1; TCRdb's D gene call, TRBD1, goes unchecked for lack of DNA. Germline V gene sequence: CDR1 MNHNS, CDR2 SASEGT. The CDR3 loop spans 16 amino acids. CDR3 in amino acids: CASSRAGQGANTEAFF.

The gene calls are TRBV7-2 and TRBJ2-5; there is no DNA to check the TCRdb D call of TRBD2. This CDR3 has 13 residues. In germline, CDR1 is SGHTA, CDR2 FQGNSA. The CDR3: CASSPGPQETQYF. Full variable domain (remainder filled in from reference TRBV7-2 and TRBJ2-5): GAGVSQSPSNKVTEKGKDVELRCDPISGHTALYWYRQSLGQGLEFLIYFQGNSAPDKSGLPSDRFSAERTGGSVSTLTIQRTQQEDSAVYLCASSPGPQETQYFGPGTRLLVL.